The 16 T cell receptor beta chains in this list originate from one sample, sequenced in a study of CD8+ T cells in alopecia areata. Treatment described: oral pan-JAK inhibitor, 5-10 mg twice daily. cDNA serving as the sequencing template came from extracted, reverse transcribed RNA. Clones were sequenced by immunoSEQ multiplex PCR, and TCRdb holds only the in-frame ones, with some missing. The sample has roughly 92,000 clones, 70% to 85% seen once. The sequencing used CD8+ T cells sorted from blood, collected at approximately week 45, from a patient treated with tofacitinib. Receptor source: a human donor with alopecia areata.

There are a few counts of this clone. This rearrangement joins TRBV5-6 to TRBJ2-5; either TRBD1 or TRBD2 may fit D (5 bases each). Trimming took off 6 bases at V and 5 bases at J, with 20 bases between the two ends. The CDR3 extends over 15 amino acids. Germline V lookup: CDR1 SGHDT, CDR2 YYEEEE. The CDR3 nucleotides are TGTGCCAGCACCCCTATGGGGGACCAGTGGGAGACCCAGTACTTC. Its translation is CASTPMGDQWETQYF.

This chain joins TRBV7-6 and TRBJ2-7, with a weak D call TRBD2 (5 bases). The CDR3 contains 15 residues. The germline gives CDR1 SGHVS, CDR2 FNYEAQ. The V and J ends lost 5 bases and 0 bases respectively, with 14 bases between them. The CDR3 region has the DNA TGTGCCAGCAGCCCCGTAGACCGGGGCTCCTACGAGCAGTACTTC. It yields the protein CASSPVDRGSYEQYF.

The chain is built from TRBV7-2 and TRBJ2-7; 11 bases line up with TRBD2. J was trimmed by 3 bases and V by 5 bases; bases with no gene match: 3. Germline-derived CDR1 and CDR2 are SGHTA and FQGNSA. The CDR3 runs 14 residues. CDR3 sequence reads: CASSPGLAGYEQYF. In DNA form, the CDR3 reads TGTGCCAGCAGCCCTGGACTAGCGGGCTACGAGCAGTACTTC.

CDR3 sequence reads: CASSTGTPEAFF. Written as DNA, the CDR3 is TGTGCCAGCAGTACCGGGACCCCTGAAGCTTTCTTT. J is TRBJ1-1 and V is TRBV6-5; maybe TRBD1 (5 bases). Germline CDR1 MNHEY, CDR2 SVGAGI. This CDR3 is 12 amino acids long. The V and J ends lost 5 bases and 6 bases respectively, with 10 bases between them.

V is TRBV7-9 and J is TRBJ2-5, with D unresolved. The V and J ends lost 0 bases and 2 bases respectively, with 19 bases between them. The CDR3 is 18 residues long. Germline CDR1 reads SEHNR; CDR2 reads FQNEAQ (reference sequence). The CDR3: CASSLADRPQTAQETQYF. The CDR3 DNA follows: TGTGCCAGCAGCTTAGCCGACCGCCCTCAGACGGCGCAAGAGACCCAGTACTTC.

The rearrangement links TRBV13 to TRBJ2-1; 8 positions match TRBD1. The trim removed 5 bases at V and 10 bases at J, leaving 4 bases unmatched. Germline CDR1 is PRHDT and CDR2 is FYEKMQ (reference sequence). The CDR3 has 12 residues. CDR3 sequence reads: CASSPRDREQFF. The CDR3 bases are TGTGCCAGCAGCCCTAGGGACAGGGAGCAGTTCTTC.

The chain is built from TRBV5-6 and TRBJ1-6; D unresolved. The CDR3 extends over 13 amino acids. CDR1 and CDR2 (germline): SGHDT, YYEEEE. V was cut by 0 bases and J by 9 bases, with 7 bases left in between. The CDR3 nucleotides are TGTGCCAGCAGCTTGGGACGGGGTTCACCCCTCCACTTT. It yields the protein CASSLGRGSPLHF.

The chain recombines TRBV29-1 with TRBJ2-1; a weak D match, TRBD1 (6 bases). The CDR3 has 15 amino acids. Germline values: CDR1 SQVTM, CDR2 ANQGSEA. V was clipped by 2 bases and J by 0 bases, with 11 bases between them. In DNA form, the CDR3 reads TGCAGCGTTGAATGGGCAGGGGACTCCTACAATGAGCAGTTCTTC. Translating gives CSVEWAGDSYNEQFF.

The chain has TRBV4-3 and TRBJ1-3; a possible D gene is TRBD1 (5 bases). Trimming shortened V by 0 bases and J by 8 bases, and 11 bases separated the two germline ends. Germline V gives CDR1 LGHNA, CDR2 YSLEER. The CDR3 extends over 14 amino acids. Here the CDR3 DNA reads TGCGCCAGCAGCCAAGATGGGGGAGGGGACACCATATATTTT. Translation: CASSQDGGGDTIYF.

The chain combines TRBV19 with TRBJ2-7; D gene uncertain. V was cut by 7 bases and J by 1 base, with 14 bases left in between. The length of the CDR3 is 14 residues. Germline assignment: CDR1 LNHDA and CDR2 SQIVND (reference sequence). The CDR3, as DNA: TGTGCCAGTAAGACGGCAGCCACTTCCTACGAGCAGTACTTC. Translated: CASKTAATSYEQYF.

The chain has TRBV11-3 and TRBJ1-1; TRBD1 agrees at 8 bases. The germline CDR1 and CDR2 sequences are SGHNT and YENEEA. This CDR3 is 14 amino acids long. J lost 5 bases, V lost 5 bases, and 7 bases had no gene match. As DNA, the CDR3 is TGTGCCAGCAGCCTCGACAGGGGTATTACTGAAGCTTTCTTT. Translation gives CASSLDRGITEAFF. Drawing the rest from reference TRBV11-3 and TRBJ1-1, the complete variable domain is EAGVVQSPRYKIIEKKQPVAFWCNPISGHNTLYWYLQNLGQGPELLIRYENEEAVDDSQLPKDRFSAERLKGVDSTLKIQPAELGDSAVYLCASSLDRGITEAFFGQGTRLTVV.

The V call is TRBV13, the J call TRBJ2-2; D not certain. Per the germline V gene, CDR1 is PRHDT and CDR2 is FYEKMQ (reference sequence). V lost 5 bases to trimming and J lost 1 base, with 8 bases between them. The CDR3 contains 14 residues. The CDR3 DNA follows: TGTGCCAGCAGCCCCCCCCAGAACACCGGGGAGCTGTTTTTT. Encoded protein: CASSPPQNTGELFF.

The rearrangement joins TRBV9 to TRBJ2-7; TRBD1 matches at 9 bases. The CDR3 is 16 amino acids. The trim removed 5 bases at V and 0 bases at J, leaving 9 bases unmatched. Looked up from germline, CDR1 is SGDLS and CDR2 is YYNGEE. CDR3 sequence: CASSAGTGLFSYEQYF. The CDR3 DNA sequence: TGTGCCAGCAGTGCCGGGACAGGGCTCTTCTCCTACGAGCAGTACTTC. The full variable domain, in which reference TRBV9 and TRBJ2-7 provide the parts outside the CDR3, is DSGVTQTPKHLITATGQRVTLRCSPRSGDLSVYWYQQSLDQGLQFLIQYYNGEERAKGNILERFSAQQFPDLHSELNLSSLELGDSALYFCASSAGTGLFSYEQYFGPGTRLTVT.

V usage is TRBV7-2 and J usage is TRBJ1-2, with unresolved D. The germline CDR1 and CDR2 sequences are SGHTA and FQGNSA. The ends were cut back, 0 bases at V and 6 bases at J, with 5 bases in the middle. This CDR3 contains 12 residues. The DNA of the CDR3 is TGTGCCAGCAGCTTAGCCACCGATGGCTACACCTTC. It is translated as CASSLATDGYTF.

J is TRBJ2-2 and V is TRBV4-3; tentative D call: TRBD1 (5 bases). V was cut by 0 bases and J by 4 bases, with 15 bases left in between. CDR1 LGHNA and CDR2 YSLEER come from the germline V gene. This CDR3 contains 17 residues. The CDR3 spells CASSQDLFGAGTGELFF. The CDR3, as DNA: TGCGCCAGCAGCCAAGATCTCTTTGGGGCTGGCACCGGGGAGCTGTTTTTT.

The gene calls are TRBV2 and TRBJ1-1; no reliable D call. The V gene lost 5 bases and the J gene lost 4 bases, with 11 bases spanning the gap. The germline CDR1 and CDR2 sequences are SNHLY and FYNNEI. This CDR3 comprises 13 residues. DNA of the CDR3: TGTGCCAGCAGTCCAGGACGTCTCACTGAAGCTTTCTTT. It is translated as CASSPGRLTEAFF.